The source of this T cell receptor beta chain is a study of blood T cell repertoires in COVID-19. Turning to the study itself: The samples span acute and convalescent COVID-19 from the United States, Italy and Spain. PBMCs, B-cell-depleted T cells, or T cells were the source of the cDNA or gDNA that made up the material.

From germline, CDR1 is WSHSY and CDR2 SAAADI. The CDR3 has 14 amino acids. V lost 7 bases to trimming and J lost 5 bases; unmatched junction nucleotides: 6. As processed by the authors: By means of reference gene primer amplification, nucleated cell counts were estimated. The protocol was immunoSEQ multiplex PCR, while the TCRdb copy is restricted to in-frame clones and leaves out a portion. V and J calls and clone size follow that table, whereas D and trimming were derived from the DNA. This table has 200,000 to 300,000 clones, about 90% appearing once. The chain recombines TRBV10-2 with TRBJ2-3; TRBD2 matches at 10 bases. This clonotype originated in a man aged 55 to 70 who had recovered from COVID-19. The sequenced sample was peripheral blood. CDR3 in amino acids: CASNLAGGGDTQYF. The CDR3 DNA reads TGCGCCAGCAACTTAGCGGGGGGTGGAGATACGCAGTATTTT.